The source of this T cell receptor beta chain is a study of cytomegalovirus exposure and HLA in healthy donors. The CDR3 is made up of 15 amino acids. Germline-derived CDR1 and CDR2 are MNHNS and SASEGT. Researchers ran the PCR with 60 Vbeta and 13 Jbeta primers. Generated by immunoSEQ multiplex PCR, the TCRdb table keeps only in-frame clones and is missing some. Of approximately 77,000 clones in the sample, 78% are singletons; the top ten hold almost 4.5%. Concerning this clone: A read error may produce the germline difference seen at one junction end.

The sequenced material came from PBMCs. This chain connects TRBV6-1 to TRBJ1-5, with 11 bases matching TRBD1. This receptor was taken from a man aged 40-50 years in good health and CMV-seronegative. The CDR3 DNA reads TGTGCCAGCAGTTGGACAGGGGGCCAGGATCAGCTCCAGCATTTT. Amino acids: CASSWTGGQDQLQHF.